This is a list of T cell receptor beta chains from one sample in a study of cytomegalovirus exposure and HLA in healthy donors. Assay: immunoSEQ multiplex PCR; the TCRdb copy retains only in-frame clones and omits some. Of some 190,000 clones in the sample, about four fifths were seen once. Sample: PBMCs. The source of these receptors is a woman aged 30 to 39 in good health and CMV-seronegative. Each CDR3 is given with its conserved first and last residue. Each record gives: V gene, clone size, D gene, J gene, CDR3 protein, CDR3 DNA. A D gene is named only where the DNA matches it firmly. Size values are once, few and many counts, or a class for expanded clones, and some rows have none.

TRBV4-3	NA	TRBD1	TRBJ2-7	CASSQSADRSYEQYF	TGCGCCAGCAGCCAGTCCGCGGACAGGTCTTACGAGCAGTACTTC
TRBV29-1	NA	NA	TRBJ1-4	CSATGPKTNEKLFF	TGCAGCGCAACAGGCCCAAAGACTAATGAAAAACTGTTTTTT
TRBV2	NA	NA	TRBJ2-2	CASSEWDKDTGELFF	TGTGCCAGCAGTGAATGGGACAAGGACACCGGGGAGCTGTTTTTT
TRBV5-1	NA	TRBD2	TRBJ2-1	CASSRGTSGGTSSYNEQFF	TGCGCCAGCAGCCGCGGGACTAGCGGGGGGACTAGTAGTTACAATGAGCAGTTCTTC
TRBV7-3	NA	NA	TRBJ1-4	CASSSDGGREKLFF	TGTGCCAGCAGCTCGGACGGGGGTCGTGAAAAACTGTTTTTT
TRBV9	NA	NA	TRBJ1-1	CASSVGEGLGYTEAFF	TGTGCCAGCAGCGTAGGTGAGGGACTGGGGTACACTGAAGCTTTCTTT
TRBV29-1	NA	TRBD1	TRBJ1-1	CSVDYRQGRAEAFF	TGCAGCGTAGACTATAGACAGGGGCGGGCTGAAGCTTTCTTT
TRBV14	NA	TRBD1	TRBJ1-1	CASSQGPRIRDRGTEAFF	TGTGCCAGCAGCCAAGGCCCGCGGATACGGGACAGGGGCACTGAAGCTTTCTTT
TRBV5-6	few	NA	TRBJ1-6	CASSAPGRVDSPLHF	TGTGCCAGCAGCGCCCCCGGGAGGGTGGATTCACCCCTCCACTTT
TRBV30	few	TRBD1	TRBJ2-1	CAWNARGGVYDEQFF	TGTGCCTGGAACGCTAGAGGGGGCGTATACGATGAGCAGTTCTTC
TRBV5-6	NA	NA	TRBJ2-3	CASSLGGGPTDTQYF	TGTGCCAGCAGCTTGGGCGGGGGCCCCACAGATACGCAGTATTTT
TRBV9	few	NA	TRBJ1-5	CASSPGGGSNQPQHF	TGTGCCAGCTCCCCGGGGGGAGGTAGCAATCAGCCCCAGCATTTT
TRBV7-3	NA	TRBD1	TRBJ1-2	CASSPTGFSYGYTF	TGTGCCAGCAGCCCGACAGGGTTTTCCTATGGCTACACCTTC
TRBV7-2	NA	TRBD2	TRBJ2-7	CASSLVAGVYEQYF	TGTGCCAGCAGCTTAGTCGCGGGGGTTTACGAGCAGTACTTC
TRBV9	few	NA	TRBJ2-5	CASSVANKETQYF	TGTGCCAGCAGCGTAGCAAACAAAGAGACCCAGTACTTC
TRBV5-1	NA	NA	TRBJ2-5	CASSLGWEETQYF	TGCGCCAGCAGCTTGGGGTGGGAGGAGACCCAGTACTTC
TRBV27	NA	TRBD1	TRBJ1-3	CASSLSGGVGNTIYF	TGTGCCAGCAGTTTATCAGGGGGCGTCGGAAACACCATATATTTT
TRBV19	NA	TRBD2	TRBJ2-7	CASSIGRGGLSYEQYF	TGTGCCAGTAGTATCGGGAGGGGGGGGCTCTCCTACGAGCAGTACTTC
TRBV4-1	NA	NA	TRBJ1-6	CASSPRQLGADSSYNSPLHF	TGCGCCAGCAGCCCTAGACAGCTAGGAGCTGATAGCTCCTATAATTCACCCCTCCACTTT
TRBV29-1	few	NA	TRBJ1-5	CSVEVGSGHNQPQHF	TGCAGCGTTGAAGTGGGGAGCGGCCACAATCAGCCCCAGCATTTT
TRBV19	NA	NA	TRBJ2-7	CASRGRTGPYEQYF	TGTGCCAGTAGGGGGAGGACAGGTCCCTACGAGCAGTACTTC
TRBV2	NA	NA	TRBJ1-5	CASMTGQGDQPQHF	TGTGCCAGCATGACGGGCCAGGGCGATCAGCCCCAGCATTTT
TRBV7-3	NA	NA	TRBJ1-2	CASSSFALVEGYTF	TGTGCCAGCAGCTCCTTTGCGCTAGTTGAAGGCTACACCTTC
TRBV6-4	NA	NA	TRBJ2-7	CASFWCRVHEQYF	TGTGCCAGCTTTTGGTGCCGGGTCCACGAGCAGTACTTC
TRBV9	NA	TRBD2	TRBJ2-5	CASSVNTPRTLLTSGGAEETQYF	TGTGCCAGCAGCGTAAACACTCCCCGAACCCTCTTGACTAGCGGGGGGGCTGAAGAGACCCAGTACTTC
TRBV11-1	NA	NA	TRBJ2-5	CASSLGGRVGWETQYF	TGTGCCAGCAGCTTAGGTGGCAGGGTAGGATGGGAGACCCAGTACTTC
TRBV6-1	NA	NA	TRBJ1-1	CASSTGNTEAFF	TGTGCCAGCAGTACAGGGAACACTGAAGCTTTCTTT
TRBV25-1	NA	TRBD1	TRBJ2-1	CASSTRTGPNEQFF	TGTGCCAGCAGTACCCGGACAGGGCCGAATGAGCAGTTCTTC
TRBV6-6	NA	NA	TRBJ2-1	CASSSLAPNEQFF	TGTGCCAGCAGTTCCCTAGCGCCCAATGAGCAGTTCTTC
TRBV5-1	NA	NA	TRBJ1-1	CASSPRTLRGTEAFF	TGCGCCAGCAGCCCCCGGACCCTAAGAGGGACTGAAGCTTTCTTT
TRBV29-1	NA	NA	TRBJ2-7	CSADSNGGYEQYF	TGCAGCGCTGATTCTAACGGGGGTTACGAGCAGTACTTC
TRBV19	NA	TRBD1	TRBJ1-2	CASSPTGPPYGYTF	TGTGCCAGTAGCCCGACAGGGCCTCCCTATGGCTACACCTTC
TRBV4-2	NA	NA	TRBJ1-3	CASSHATGMGSGNTIYF	TGTGCCAGCAGCCATGCTACAGGGATGGGCTCTGGAAACACCATATATTTT
TRBV30	NA	NA	TRBJ1-2	CAWSVQAANYGYTF	TGTGCCTGGAGTGTACAGGCAGCTAACTATGGCTACACCTTC
TRBV2	NA	NA	TRBJ2-7	CASSPELRDEQYF	TGTGCCAGCAGTCCTGAACTCAGGGACGAGCAGTACTTC
TRBV30	NA	TRBD1	TRBJ1-2	CAWSPGGWGGYTF	TGTGCCTGGTCTCCAGGGGGCTGGGGTGGCTACACCTTC
TRBV13	NA	NA	TRBJ2-7	CASTGQGLNEQYF	TGTGCCAGCACTGGGCAGGGGTTGAACGAGCAGTACTTC
TRBV6-1	NA	NA	TRBJ1-5	CASSEERARGNQPQHF	TGTGCCAGCAGTGAGGAGAGGGCAAGGGGCAATCAGCCCCAGCATTTT
TRBV30	NA	TRBD1	TRBJ1-1	CAWIPLGQGLNTEAFF	TGTGCCTGGATTCCCTTAGGACAGGGGCTGAACACTGAAGCTTTCTTT
TRBV10-3	few	TRBD1	TRBJ1-5	CAISETGGKQPQHF	TGTGCCATCAGTGAGACAGGGGGCAAGCAGCCCCAGCATTTT
TRBV29-1	NA	NA	TRBJ1-2	CSADSAWGYTF	TGCAGCGCAGACAGTGCTTGGGGCTACACCTTC
TRBV11-1	NA	NA	TRBJ2-7	CASSFRISTPYEQYF	TGTGCCAGCAGCTTCAGAATTTCGACACCCTACGAGCAGTACTTC
TRBV5-1	NA	TRBD2	TRBJ2-5	CASSLFLAGYQETQYF	TGCGCCAGCAGCTTGTTCCTAGCGGGATACCAAGAGACCCAGTACTTC
TRBV4-1	NA	TRBD1	TRBJ1-2	CASSQADRGYGYTF	TGCGCCAGCAGCCAAGCTGACAGGGGCTATGGCTACACCTTC
TRBV19	few	TRBD1	TRBJ1-1	CASSTQPTGGNEAFF	TGTGCCAGTAGTACCCAACCGACAGGGGGCAATGAAGCTTTCTTT
TRBV19	NA	NA	TRBJ1-5	CASSDSYNQPQHF	TGTGCCAGCTCCGACAGCTACAATCAGCCCCAGCATTTT
TRBV7-3	NA	NA	TRBJ2-3	CASSTRNTDTQYF	TGTGCCAGCAGCACTCGCAACACAGATACGCAGTATTTT
TRBV7-2	NA	NA	TRBJ2-7	CASSLAMAGAYEQYF	TGTGCCAGCAGCTTAGCGATGGCAGGGGCCTACGAGCAGTACTTC
TRBV5-1	NA	NA	TRBJ2-7	CASSLAAVQSYEQYF	TGCGCCAGCAGCTTGGCCGCGGTCCAATCCTACGAGCAGTACTTC
TRBV4-2	NA	TRBD2	TRBJ2-1	CASSQVELAGAEQFF	TGTGCCAGCAGCCAAGTTGAACTAGCGGGGGCTGAGCAGTTCTTC
TRBV5-4	NA	NA	TRBJ2-6	CASSLRPGGANVLTF	TGTGCCAGCAGCCTTCGACCGGGGGGGGCCAACGTCCTGACTTTC
TRBV6-1	NA	NA	TRBJ1-3	CASSGPGSGGTIYF	TGTGCCAGCAGTGGACCGGGAAGTGGTGGCACCATATATTTT
TRBV9	few	NA	TRBJ1-5	CASSPGLKESNQPQHF	TGTGCCAGCAGCCCGGGTCTAAAGGAGAGCAATCAGCCCCAGCATTTT
TRBV6-5	NA	TRBD1	TRBJ2-7	CASHRGDRGVYEQYF	TGTGCCAGTCATAGGGGGGACAGGGGTGTCTACGAGCAGTACTTC
TRBV6-4	medium-sized	TRBD2	TRBJ2-1	CASSSTTSGGNEQFF	TGTGCCAGCAGCTCTACCACTAGCGGAGGTAATGAGCAGTTCTTC
TRBV5-5	few	NA	TRBJ1-5	CASSFRQPTNQPQHF	TGTGCCAGCAGCTTCCGACAGCCCACAAATCAGCCCCAGCATTTT
TRBV11-2	NA	TRBD2	TRBJ2-2	CASSPGLAGVAGELFF	TGTGCCAGCAGCCCGGGACTAGCGGGGGTTGCCGGGGAGCTGTTTTTT
TRBV4-1	NA	NA	TRBJ1-1	CASSQPGTKITEAFF	TGCGCCAGCAGCCAGCCCGGGACAAAAATCACTGAAGCTTTCTTT
TRBV19	NA	NA	TRBJ1-2	CASSTGLYYGYTF	TGTGCCAGTAGTACCGGACTTTACTATGGCTACACCTTC
TRBV11-3	NA	NA	TRBJ1-1	CASSLQENTEAFF	TGTGCCAGCAGCTTACAGGAGAACACTGAAGCTTTCTTT